The 13 T cell receptor beta chains below were found in one sample sequenced in a study of shared clonotypes between healthy human individuals. Repertoires were generated with immunoSEQ multiplex PCR, while TCRdb's copy carries only in-frame clones and drops some. The sample holds roughly 1 million clones, under 80% seen once. The specimen was memory CD4+ T cells sorted from blood. Documented subset: CD45RA-negative fraction. Receptors originate from a man aged 18 to 30 in good health.

The genes are TRBV14 and TRBJ2-7; weak D call: TRBD1 (6 bases). The ends were cut back, 6 bases at V and 5 bases at J, with 14 bases in the middle. CDR1 SGHDN and CDR2 FVKESK come from the germline V gene. The CDR3 contains 13 residues. The CDR3 is CASRRQGSDEQYF. The DNA for the CDR3 is TGTGCCAGCAGAAGGCAGGGGTCAGACGAGCAGTACTTC.

V usage is TRBV18 and J usage is TRBJ1-1; tentatively, D is TRBD1 (5 bases). Germline values: CDR1 KGHSH, CDR2 LQKENI. The length of the CDR3 is 17 residues. Deletions cut 1 base from V and 0 bases from J, with 15 bases between. CDR3 sequence (DNA): TGTGCCAGCTCACCACGGGGAAGTGGGGCGATGAACACTGAAGCTTTCTTT. It specifies CASSPRGSGAMNTEAFF.

This chain uses TRBV2 with TRBJ1-1, with a weak D call TRBD1 (5 bases). Germline V lookup: CDR1 SNHLY, CDR2 FYNNEI. V lost 6 bases to trimming and J lost 0 bases, with 14 bases between them. The CDR3 covers 15 residues. The CDR3 here is CASRGDLSMNTEAFF. As DNA, the CDR3 is TGTGCCAGCAGGGGGGACTTATCCATGAACACTGAAGCTTTCTTT.

V gene TRBV6-1 combines with J gene TRBJ2-2; D perhaps matches TRBD1 (5 bases). Germline CDR1 MNHNS, CDR2 SASEGT. The CDR3 spans 14 residues. Trimming removed 4 bases at V and 4 bases at J, with 10 bases between. The DNA of the CDR3 is TGTGCCAGCAGTGTGGTTAGGGGCACCGGGGAGCTGTTTTTT. Translation gives CASSVVRGTGELFF.

This chain uses TRBV20-1 with TRBJ2-5; perhaps TRBD1 as D (5 bases). The CDR3 covers 10 residues. Trimming removed 5 bases from V and 5 bases from J, with 6 bases in between. CDR1 DFQATT and CDR2 SNEGSKA come from the germline V gene (reference sequence). CDR3 in DNA: TGCAGTGCTTACAGGGAGACCCAGTACTTC. This gives the protein CSAYRETQYF.

For this clone: Other DNA sequences from this sample encode an identical CDR3 as well. V and J are TRBV5-1 and TRBJ1-1; D unclear. The germline CDR1 and CDR2 sequences are SGHRS and YFSETQ. V was cut by 3 bases and J by 0 bases, with 6 bases left in between. The length of the CDR3 is 13 residues. This chain's CDR3 is CASSYEMNTEAFF. CDR3 DNA sequence: TGCGCCAGCAGCTACGAAATGAACACTGAAGCTTTCTTT.

The V call is TRBV7-2, the J call TRBJ1-4, with D possibly being TRBD1 (6 bases). Trimming took off 1 base at V and 10 bases at J, with 16 bases between the two ends. Germline loops: CDR1 SGHTA, CDR2 FQGNSA. The CDR3 extends over 15 amino acids. The CDR3: CASSLDRDSLGKLFF. The CDR3, as DNA: TGTGCCAGCAGCTTAGACAGGGACTCCCTAGGAAAACTGTTTTTT. The whole variable domain, remainder taken from reference TRBV7-2 and TRBJ1-4, is GAGVSQSPSNKVTEKGKDVELRCDPISGHTALYWYRQSLGQGLEFLIYFQGNSAPDKSGLPSDRFSAERTGGSVSTLTIQRTQQEDSAVYLCASSLDRDSLGKLFFGSGTQLSVL.

V gene TRBV5-5 combines with J gene TRBJ1-5; D is undetermined. This CDR3 has 12 residues. V dropped 4 bases and J dropped 6 bases, with 8 bases sitting between them. Germline V gives CDR1 SGHKS, CDR2 YYEKEE (reference sequence). In nucleotides, the CDR3 is TGTGCCAGCAGCCCCGAGGGTCAGCCCCAGCATTTT. It encodes CASSPEGQPQHF.

The rearrangement uses TRBV9 and TRBJ1-3; a weak D match, TRBD1 (6 bases). Trimming stripped 0 bases from V and 4 bases from J, with 11 bases between. The CDR3 runs 15 residues. Germline V lookup: CDR1 SGDLS, CDR2 YYNGEE. The CDR3, as DNA: TGTGCCAGCAGCGTAGGTCGGGGGCGAGGAAACACCATATATTTT. Its protein is CASSVGRGRGNTIYF. The full variable domain, its missing parts supplied by reference TRBV9 and TRBJ1-3, is DSGVTQTPKHLITATGQRVTLRCSPRSGDLSVYWYQQSLDQGLQFLIQYYNGEERAKGNILERFSAQQFPDLHSELNLSSLELGDSALYFCASSVGRGRGNTIYFGEGSWLTVV.

The chain has TRBV7-2 and TRBJ1-4; D not certain. From germline, CDR1 is SGHTA and CDR2 FQGNSA. V was cut by 0 bases and J by 0 bases, with 5 bases left in between. CDR3 size: 15 residues. The CDR3 DNA reads as TGTGCCAGCAGCTTAGCGGGGTCAACTAATGAAAAACTGTTTTTT. Its protein product is CASSLAGSTNEKLFF.

This clone was seen a handful of times. The same CDR3 arises from other DNA sequences in this sample as well. This chain connects TRBV7-9 to TRBJ1-2; the D gene is possibly TRBD1 (6 bases). V lost 5 bases and J lost 2, with 9 bases in between. The germline V gene encodes CDR1 SEHNR and CDR2 FQNEAQ (reference sequence). The CDR3 loop spans 13 amino acids. CDR3 nucleotide sequence: TGTGCCAGCAGCCCTGGACAGAACTATGGCTACACCTTC. Residues: CASSPGQNYGYTF.

The chain carries TRBV14 and TRBJ1-2; D is possibly TRBD1 (5 bases). This CDR3 is built from 15 residues. CDR1 is SGHDN and CDR2 is FVKESK in the germline V gene. Trimming shortened V by 2 bases and J by 0 bases, and 10 bases separated the two germline ends. The chain's CDR3 is CASSQRTQTNYGYTF. The CDR3 DNA reads TGTGCCAGCAGCCAAAGGACACAAACTAACTATGGCTACACCTTC.

There are a few counts of this clone. The rearrangement uses TRBV28 and TRBJ2-5; no reliable D call. This CDR3 spans 13 amino acids. V lost 3 bases and J lost 4, with 9 bases in between. Germline loops: CDR1 MDHEN, CDR2 SYDVKM. The CDR3 nucleotides read TGTGCCAGCAGTTTGAACAGCCCAGAGACCCAGTACTTC. It is translated as CASSLNSPETQYF. The full variable domain, completed using reference TRBV28 and TRBJ2-5, is DVKVTQSSRYLVKRTGEKVFLECVQDMDHENMFWYRQDPGLGLRLIYFSYDVKMKEKGDIPEGYSVSREKKERFSLILESASTNQTSMYLCASSLNSPETQYFGPGTRLLVL.